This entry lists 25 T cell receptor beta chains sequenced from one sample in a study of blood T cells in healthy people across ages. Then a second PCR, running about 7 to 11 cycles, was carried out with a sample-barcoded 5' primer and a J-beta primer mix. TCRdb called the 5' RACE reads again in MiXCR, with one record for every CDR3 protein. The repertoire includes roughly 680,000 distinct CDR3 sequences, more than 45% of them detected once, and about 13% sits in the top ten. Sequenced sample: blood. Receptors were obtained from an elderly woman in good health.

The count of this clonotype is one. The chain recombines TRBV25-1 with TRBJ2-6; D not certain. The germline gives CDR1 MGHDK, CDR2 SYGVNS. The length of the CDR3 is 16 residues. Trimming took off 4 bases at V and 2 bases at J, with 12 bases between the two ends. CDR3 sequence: CASSVLTLAGANVLTF. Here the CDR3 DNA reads TGTGCCAGCAGTGTTTTAACCCTAGCTGGGGCCAACGTCCTGACTTTC.

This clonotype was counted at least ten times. The CDR3 bases are TGTGCCAGCAGCAGAGGGGTAACTAATGAAAAACTGTTTTTT. It translates to CASSRGVTNEKLFF. The chain recombines TRBV7-9 with TRBJ1-4; possible D gene TRBD1, 5 bases. V was clipped by 5 bases and J by 1 base, with 8 bases between them. Germline V gene data show CDR1 as SEHNR and CDR2 as FQNEAQ (reference sequence). This CDR3 region has 14 residues.

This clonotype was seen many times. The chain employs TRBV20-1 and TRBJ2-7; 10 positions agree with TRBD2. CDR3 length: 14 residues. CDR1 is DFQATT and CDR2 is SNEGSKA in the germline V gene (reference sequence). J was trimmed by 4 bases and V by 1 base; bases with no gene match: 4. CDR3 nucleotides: TGCAGTGCTAGAGGTCTAGCGGGAGTTTACGAGCAGTACTTC. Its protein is CSARGLAGVYEQYF.

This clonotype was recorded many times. In nucleotides, the CDR3 is TGTGCCACCAGTGGGGGAACTTACAATGAGCAGTTCTTC. Translated: CATSGGTYNEQFF. The chain combines TRBV24-1 with TRBJ2-1; D remains unclear. CDR1 is KGHDR, CDR2 SFDVKD, per germline. V lost 5 bases, J lost 4 bases, and 8 bases lay in between. This CDR3 region has 13 residues.

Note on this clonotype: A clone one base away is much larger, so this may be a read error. The CDR3 sequence: CASMGADTQYF. The CDR3 DNA follows: TGTGCCAGCATGGGGGCAGATACGCAGTATTTT. This sequence joins TRBV12-3 or TRBV12-4 and TRBJ2-3, with D perhaps matching TRBD1 or TRBD2 (5 bases each). V lost 7 bases and J lost 4, with 6 bases in between. This CDR3 comprises 11 residues.

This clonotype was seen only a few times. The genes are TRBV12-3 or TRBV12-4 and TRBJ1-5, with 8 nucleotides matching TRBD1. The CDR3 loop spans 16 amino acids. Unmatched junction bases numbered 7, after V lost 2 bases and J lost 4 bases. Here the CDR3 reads CASSLIRTGHNQPQHF. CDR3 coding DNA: TGTGCCAGCAGTTTAATACGGACAGGGCATAATCAGCCCCAGCATTTT.

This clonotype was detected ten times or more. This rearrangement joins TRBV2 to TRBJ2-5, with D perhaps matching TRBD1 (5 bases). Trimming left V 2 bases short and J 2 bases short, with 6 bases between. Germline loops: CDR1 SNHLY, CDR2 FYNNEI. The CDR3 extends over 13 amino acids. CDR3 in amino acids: CASSEQGQETQYF. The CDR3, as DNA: TGTGCCAGCAGTGAACAGGGACAAGAGACCCAGTACTTC.

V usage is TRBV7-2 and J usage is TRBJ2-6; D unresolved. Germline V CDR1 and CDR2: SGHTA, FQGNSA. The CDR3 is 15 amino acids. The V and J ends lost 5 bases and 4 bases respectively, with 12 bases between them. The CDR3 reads CASSPQPRGANVLTF. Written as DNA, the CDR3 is TGTGCCAGCAGCCCGCAACCCAGGGGGGCCAACGTCCTGACTTTC.

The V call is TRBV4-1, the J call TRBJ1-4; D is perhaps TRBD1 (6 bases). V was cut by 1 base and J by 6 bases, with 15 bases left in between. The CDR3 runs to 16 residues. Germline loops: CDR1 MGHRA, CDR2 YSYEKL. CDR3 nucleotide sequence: TGCGCCAGCAGCCAAGGACGGGGGGCGGAAGATGAAAAACTGTTTTTT. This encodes CASSQGRGAEDEKLFF.

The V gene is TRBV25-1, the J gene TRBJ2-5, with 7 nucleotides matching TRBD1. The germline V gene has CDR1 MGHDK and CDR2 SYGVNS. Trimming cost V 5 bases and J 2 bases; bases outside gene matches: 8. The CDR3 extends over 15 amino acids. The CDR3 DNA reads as TGTGCCAGCAGTATCTCCGGGACAGCTCAAGAGACCCAGTACTTC. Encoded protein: CASSISGTAQETQYF.

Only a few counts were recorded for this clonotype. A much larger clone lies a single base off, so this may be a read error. The DNA for the CDR3 is TGTGCCAGCAGTGTACGGCTAGCGGGGAATGAGCAGTTCTTC. Amino acid sequence: CASSVRLAGNEQFF. V usage is TRBV12-3 or TRBV12-4 and J usage is TRBJ2-1, with 9 nucleotides matching TRBD2. The CDR3 runs 14 residues. V dropped 5 bases and J dropped 7; count of bases not matched to a gene: 6.

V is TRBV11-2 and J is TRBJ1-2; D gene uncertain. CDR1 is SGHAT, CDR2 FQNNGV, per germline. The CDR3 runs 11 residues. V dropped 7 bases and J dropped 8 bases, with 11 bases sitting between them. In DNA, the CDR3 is TGTGCCAGCACCAACGGGTACGGCTACACCTTC. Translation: CASTNGYGYTF.

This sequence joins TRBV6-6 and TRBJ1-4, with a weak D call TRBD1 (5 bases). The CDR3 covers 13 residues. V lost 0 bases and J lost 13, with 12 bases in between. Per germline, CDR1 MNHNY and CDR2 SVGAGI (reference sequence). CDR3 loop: CASSYSEAQGLFF. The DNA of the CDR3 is TGTGCCAGCAGTTACTCGGAGGCCCAGGGACTGTTTTTT.

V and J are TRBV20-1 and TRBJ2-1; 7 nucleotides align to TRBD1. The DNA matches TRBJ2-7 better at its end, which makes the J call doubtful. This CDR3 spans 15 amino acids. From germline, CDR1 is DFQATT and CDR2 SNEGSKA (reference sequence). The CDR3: CSAVIPRQGYNEQYF. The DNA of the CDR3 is TGCAGTGCCGTAATCCCCCGACAGGGCTACAATGAGCAGTACTTC.

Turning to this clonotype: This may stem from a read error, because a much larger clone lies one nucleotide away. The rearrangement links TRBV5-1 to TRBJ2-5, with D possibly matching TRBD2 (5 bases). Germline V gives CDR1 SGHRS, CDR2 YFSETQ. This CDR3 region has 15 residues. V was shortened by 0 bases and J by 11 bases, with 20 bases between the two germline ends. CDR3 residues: CASSLAGGVGNEQYF. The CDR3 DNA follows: TGCGCCAGCAGCTTGGCCGGAGGCGTGGGAAATGAGCAGTACTTC.

The CDR3 sequence: CASSLGSGGPSSYNEQYF. In nucleotides, the CDR3 is TGTGCCAGCAGTTTGGGTAGCGGGGGCCCCAGCTCCTACAATGAGCAGTACTTC. The rearrangement uses TRBV12-3 or TRBV12-4 and TRBJ2-1, with TRBD2 matching 9 bases. The DNA matches TRBJ2-7 better at its end, which makes the J call doubtful. The CDR3 has 18 residues.

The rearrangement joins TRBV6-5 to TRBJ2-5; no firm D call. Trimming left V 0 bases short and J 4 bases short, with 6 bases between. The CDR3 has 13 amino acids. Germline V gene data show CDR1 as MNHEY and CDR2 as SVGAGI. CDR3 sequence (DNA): TGTGCCAGCAGTTACTCGAACTCAGAGACCCAGTACTTC. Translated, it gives CASSYSNSETQYF.

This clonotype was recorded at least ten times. CDR3 sequence (DNA): TGTGCCATCAGTGAGGGCACAGATACGCAGTATTTT. It is translated as CAISEGTDTQYF. The chain employs TRBV10-3 and TRBJ2-3; D not resolved. Germline V gene sequence: CDR1 ENHRY, CDR2 SYGVKD. Trimming removed 2 bases from V and 1 base from J, with 1 base in between. The CDR3 has 12 amino acids.

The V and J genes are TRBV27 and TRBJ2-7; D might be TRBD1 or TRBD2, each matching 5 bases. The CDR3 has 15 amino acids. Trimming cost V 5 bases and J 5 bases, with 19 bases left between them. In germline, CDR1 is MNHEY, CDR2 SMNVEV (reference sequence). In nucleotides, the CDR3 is TGTGCCAGCAGTCCCGGACATCTGGGAGTCGACGAGCAGTACTTC. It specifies CASSPGHLGVDEQYF.

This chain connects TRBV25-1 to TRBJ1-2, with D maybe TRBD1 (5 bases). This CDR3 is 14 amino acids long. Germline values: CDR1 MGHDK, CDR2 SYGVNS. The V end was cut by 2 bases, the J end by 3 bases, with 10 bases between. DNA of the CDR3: TGTGCCAGCAGTGAAGAGGGGCACGACTATGGCTACACCTTC. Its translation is CASSEEGHDYGYTF.

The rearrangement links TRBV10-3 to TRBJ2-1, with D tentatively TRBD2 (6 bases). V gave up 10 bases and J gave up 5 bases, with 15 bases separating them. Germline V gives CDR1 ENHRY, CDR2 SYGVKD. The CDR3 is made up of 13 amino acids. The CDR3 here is CATRAGTDNEQFF. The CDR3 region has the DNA TGTGCCACCAGAGCGGGTACCGACAATGAGCAGTTCTTC.

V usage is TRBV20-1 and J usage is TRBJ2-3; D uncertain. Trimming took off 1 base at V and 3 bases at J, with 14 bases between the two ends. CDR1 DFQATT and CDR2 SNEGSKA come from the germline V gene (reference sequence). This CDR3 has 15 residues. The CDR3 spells CSARGETSRTDTQYF. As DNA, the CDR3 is TGCAGTGCTAGAGGGGAAACCTCCCGGACAGATACGCAGTATTTT.

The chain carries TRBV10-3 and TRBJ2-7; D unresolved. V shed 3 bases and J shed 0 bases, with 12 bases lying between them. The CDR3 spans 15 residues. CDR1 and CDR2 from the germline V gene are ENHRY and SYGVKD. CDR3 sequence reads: CAISDYTRDSYEQYF. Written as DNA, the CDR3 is TGTGCCATCAGTGACTATACTCGCGACTCCTACGAGCAGTACTTC.

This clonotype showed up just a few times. The DNA for the CDR3 is TGTGCCAGCAGCTTTTTAGCAGGGGGCACGAACACCGGGGAGCTGTTTTTT. This sequence encodes CASSFLAGGTNTGELFF. J is TRBJ2-2 and V is TRBV11-2; 8 nucleotides line up with TRBD1. This CDR3 has 17 amino acids. With V trimmed by 3 bases and J by 0 bases, 6 bases remained unmatched. The germline V gene has CDR1 SGHAT and CDR2 FQNNGV.

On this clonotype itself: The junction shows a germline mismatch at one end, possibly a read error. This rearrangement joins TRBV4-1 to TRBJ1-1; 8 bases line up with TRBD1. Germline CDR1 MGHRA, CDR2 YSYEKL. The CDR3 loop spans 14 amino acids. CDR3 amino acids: CASNQGQGPGEAFF. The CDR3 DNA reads TGCGCCAGCAACCAAGGACAGGGCCCGGGTGAAGCTTTCTTT.